Here is one TCR beta chain with its context. The sequenced fragment ends 3 residues before the CDR3 boundary, so the rest is inferred from the germline J gene. Assay used: immunoSEQ multiplex PCR; TCRdb lists only in-frame clones, some missing. The table counts approximately 52,000 clones; around 1.5% lies in the top ten. The data stem from a study of T cells in women clearing cervical HPV infection. V shed 3 bases, J shed 3 bases, and the junction held 5 bases outside the gene matches. This CDR3 is built from 14 residues. CDR1 and CDR2 from the germline V gene are SGHKS and YYEKEE (reference sequence).

Sequencing was carried out using blood buffy coat. The chain recombines TRBV5-5 with TRBJ1-1; 7 bases fit TRBD1. This TCR was recovered from a woman between 18 and 70 years old with a cervical HPV16 infection that either progressed to CIN3+ or cleared (not recorded which). CDR3 residues: CASSSRQGHTEAFF. CDR3 bases read: TGTGCCAGCAGCTCTCGACAGGGCCACACTGAA. Using reference TRBV5-5 and TRBJ1-1 for the parts outside the CDR3, the full variable domain is DAGVTQSPTHLIKTRGQQVTLRCSPISGHKSVSWYQQVLGQGPQFIFQYYEKEERGRGNFPDRFSARQFPNYSSELNVNALLLGDSALYLCASSSRQGHTEAFFGQGTRLTVV.